These 7 T cell receptor beta chains were sequenced from one sample in a study of shared clonotypes between healthy human individuals. Sequenced by immunoSEQ multiplex PCR; TCRdb stores in-frame clones only, minus some. Counted here are about 770,000 clones, 72% occurring once; the ten biggest clones make up approximately 1.7%. Sequenced: memory CD4+ T cells sorted from blood. Subset of the sample: CD45RA-negative fraction. The receptor set was obtained from a woman aged 25 to 39 in good health.

This clone was seen only a few times. This chain links TRBV6-1 with TRBJ2-5; D uncertain. V lost 5 bases, J lost 4 bases, and 8 bases lay in between. This CDR3 has 12 residues. Germline V CDR1 and CDR2: MNHNS, SASEGT. The CDR3 spells CASSQVGETQYF. Here the CDR3 DNA reads TGTGCCAGCAGTCAGGTCGGAGAGACCCAGTACTTC.

This clone came up many times. V gene TRBV7-8 combines with J gene TRBJ2-3; 8 bases line up with TRBD1. Trimming cost V 3 bases and J 7 bases; bases outside gene matches: 6. The germline V gene has CDR1 SGHVS and CDR2 FQNEAQ. The CDR3 is made up of 14 amino acids. The CDR3 protein is CASSFGTGRNTQYF. In DNA form, the CDR3 reads TGTGCCAGCAGCTTCGGGACAGGACGGAATACGCAGTATTTT.

Concerning this clone: Different DNA sequences within this sample yield the same CDR3. The chain joins TRBV6-5 to TRBJ2-7; D gene uncertain. The CDR3 totals 11 residues. Trimming stripped 10 bases from V and 4 bases from J, with 11 bases between. Germline assignment: CDR1 MNHEY and CDR2 SVGAGI. The CDR3: CATRLGYEQYF. CDR3 sequence (DNA): TGTGCCACTCGACTGGGATACGAGCAGTACTTC.

V gene TRBV27 combines with J gene TRBJ2-5; weak D call: TRBD2 (6 bases). Germline loops: CDR1 MNHEY, CDR2 SMNVEV (reference sequence). Trimming left V 3 bases short and J 11 bases short, with 10 bases between. The CDR3 is made up of 11 amino acids. Written as DNA, the CDR3 is TGTGCCAGCAGTTTCTCGGGAGAGCAGTACTTC. Translation gives CASSFSGEQYF.

The chain links TRBV5-1 to TRBJ1-5; 9 nucleotides line up with TRBD1. V was pared by 4 bases and J by 10 bases, with 9 bases of the junction left unmatched. Germline values: CDR1 SGHRS, CDR2 YFSETQ. This CDR3 comprises 14 residues. CDR3 DNA: TGCGCCAGCAGCAGTGGACAGGGGAGAAGTCCCCAGCATTTT. Translating gives CASSSGQGRSPQHF.

With respect to this clone: Other DNA sequences in the same sample also yield this CDR3. The chain combines TRBV27 with TRBJ2-7; 8 bases map to TRBD2. The CDR3 extends over 13 amino acids. The germline V gene encodes CDR1 MNHEY and CDR2 SMNVEV (reference sequence). Trimming took 6 bases from V and 0 from J; bases not matched to a gene: 1. In DNA form, the CDR3 reads TGTGCCAGCAGACTAGCGGACTCCTACGAGCAGTACTTC. This gives the protein CASRLADSYEQYF.

V and J are TRBV28 and TRBJ2-7; TRBD2 aligns across 7 bases. The CDR3 consists of 15 residues. V was clipped by 5 bases and J by 2 bases; unmatched bases: 9. CDR1 MDHEN and CDR2 SYDVKM come from the germline V gene. CDR3 nucleotides: TGTGCCAGCAGTGGCCCAGCGGGAACGGCCTACGAGCAGTACTTC. This encodes CASSGPAGTAYEQYF.